The 23 T cell receptor beta chains below come from one sample, sequenced in a study of beta chain features in type 1 diabetes. Sequenced material consisted of expressed TCRB transcripts (all of the isolated RNA was reverse transcribed). Here immunoSEQ multiplex PCR was the method, and the copy in TCRdb shows in-frame clones only, minus some. The table records more than 300,000 clones, roughly an eighth of them present only once. Sequenced input: naive CD4+ T cells from blood. The receptors come from a man between 18 and 29 years old in good health.

A few counts support this clone. CDR3 coding DNA: TGTGCCAGCAGCCCAGACCCGAGCTCTGGAAACACCATATATTTT. It encodes CASSPDPSSGNTIYF. The chain employs TRBV4-2 and TRBJ1-3, with D uncertain. The V and J ends lost 4 bases and 0 bases respectively, with 10 bases between them. The CDR3 consists of 15 residues. Looked up from germline, CDR1 is LGHNA and CDR2 is YNFKEQ.

This clone has only a few counts. The V gene is TRBV15, the J gene TRBJ1-4; TRBD1 aligns across 7 bases. Germline CDR1 reads LNHNV; CDR2 reads YYDKDF (reference sequence). The CDR3 has 15 residues. The V segment lost 3 bases and the J segment 7 bases; nucleotides outside the gene matches: 8. The CDR3 nucleotides read TGTGCCACCAGCAGGGGGAAGGGGGCTCGTGAAAAACTGTTTTTT. Amino acid sequence: CATSRGKGAREKLFF.

This clone was observed a handful of times. The V call is TRBV7-2, the J call TRBJ1-2; 8 nucleotides line up with TRBD1. V gave up 2 bases and J gave up 4 bases; unmatched junction bases: 3. Per the germline V gene, CDR1 is SGHTA and CDR2 is FQGNSA. The CDR3 has 14 residues. The CDR3 DNA sequence: TGTGCCAGCAGCTTACCAGGGGGCGTCTATGGCTACACCTTC. This sequence encodes CASSLPGGVYGYTF.

CDR3 amino acids: CASSSSEGPETQYF. In nucleotides, the CDR3 is TGTGCCAGCAGCTCCTCAGAGGGTCCAGAGACCCAGTACTTC. The chain recombines TRBV5-4 with TRBJ2-5; D possibly corresponds to TRBD2 (5 bases). Per germline, CDR1 SGHNT and CDR2 YYREEE (reference sequence). The V and J ends lost 3 bases and 4 bases respectively, with 13 bases between them. The CDR3 has 14 amino acids.

The chain uses TRBV6-1 and TRBJ2-3; TRBD2 agrees at 11 bases. Unmatched junction bases numbered 7, after V lost 4 bases and J lost 1 base. The CDR3 consists of 17 residues. Germline CDR1 MNHNS, CDR2 SASEGT. CDR3 nucleotides: TGTGCCAGCAGTGCTACTAGCGGGAGTATGGGCACAGATACGCAGTATTTT. It is translated as CASSATSGSMGTDTQYF.

The genes are TRBV9 and TRBJ2-5; the D is unclear. Germline CDR1 reads SGDLS; CDR2 reads YYNGEE. V shed 2 bases and J shed 1 base, with 9 bases lying between them. The CDR3 runs to 14 residues. DNA of the CDR3: TGTGCCAGCAGCGTGTCGGAGCTCCAAGAGACCCAGTACTTC. Translated: CASSVSELQETQYF.

The genes are TRBV30 and TRBJ2-3; 13 bases fit TRBD2. V gave up 4 bases and J gave up 5 bases; unmatched junction bases: 9. The CDR3 runs 16 residues. CDR1 is GTSNPN, CDR2 SVGIG, per germline (reference sequence). CDR3 loop: CAWTPGLAGTKDTQYF. The CDR3 coding sequence is TGTGCCTGGACACCGGGACTAGCGGGGACTAAAGATACGCAGTATTTT.

J is TRBJ1-2 and V is TRBV29-1, with D tentatively TRBD1 (5 bases). Germline-derived CDR1 and CDR2 are SQVTM and ANQGSEA. CDR3 length: 13 residues. V lost 4 bases and J lost 5, with 14 bases in between. The DNA of the CDR3 is TGCAGCGTTGGCCGCAGGGTAGGATATGGCTACACCTTC. Translated: CSVGRRVGYGYTF.

In its sample, this clone was seen once. The V and J genes are TRBV30 and TRBJ1-1, with unresolved D. The germline V and J ends were trimmed by 2 bases and 4 bases, with 5 bases remaining between them. The germline V gene encodes CDR1 GTSNPN and CDR2 SVGIG (reference sequence). This CDR3 spans 11 amino acids. The CDR3 sequence is CAWSFGTEAFF. Written as DNA, the CDR3 is TGTGCCTGGAGTTTCGGCACTGAAGCTTTCTTT. Based on the CDR3 plus reference TRBV30 and TRBJ1-1, the full variable domain is SQTIHQWPATLVQPVGSPLSLECTVEGTSNPNLYWYRQAAGRGLQLLFYSVGIGQISSEVPQNLSASRPQDRQFILSSKKLLLSDSGFYLCAWSFGTEAFFGQGTRLTVV.

This clone was picked up one time. The conserved final phenylalanine or tryptophan is absent from the CDR3, which likely points to a read error. This chain connects TRBV2 to TRBJ2-7, with D maybe TRBD2 (6 bases). CDR1 SNHLY and CDR2 FYNNEI come from the germline V gene. Between the trimmed V and J ends, which lost 8 bases and 3 bases, there was a span of 8 bases. The CDR3 has 11 amino acids. CDR3 region: CASRRDYEQYS. Here the CDR3 DNA reads TGTGCCAGCCGGAGGGACTACGAGCAGTACTCC.

This chain connects TRBV28 to TRBJ1-1; 8 bases align to TRBD1. This CDR3 spans 17 amino acids. The J segment lost 5 bases and the V segment lost 1 base, leaving 12 bases of the junction unmatched. CDR1 and CDR2 from the germline V gene are MDHEN and SYDVKM. The CDR3 protein is CASSLFSRRGPRTEAFF. The DNA of the CDR3 is TGTGCCAGCAGTTTATTCTCCCGCAGGGGGCCGCGAACTGAAGCTTTCTTT. Combining the CDR3 with reference TRBV28 and TRBJ1-1 gives the whole variable domain DVKVTQSSRYLVKRTGEKVFLECVQDMDHENMFWYRQDPGLGLRLIYFSYDVKMKEKGDIPEGYSVSREKKERFSLILESASTNQTSMYLCASSLFSRRGPRTEAFFGQGTRLTVV.

The V and J genes are TRBV21-1 and TRBJ2-7; TRBD1, the table's D call, lacks a check against the DNA. TRBV21-1 constitutes a pseudogene. The CDR3 extends over 17 amino acids. The CDR3 nucleotides read TGTGCCAGCAGCAAAGGTTTTGGGGGACAGGGGATCGCCGAGCAGTACTTC. This gives the protein CASSKGFGGQGIAEQYF.

This sequence joins TRBV7-2 and TRBJ2-5, with TRBD2 identical over 12 bases. The junction had 6 bases not matched to a gene; V was cut back by 5 bases and J by 5 bases. The germline gives CDR1 SGHTA, CDR2 FQGNSA. The CDR3 is made up of 15 amino acids. CDR3 protein: CASSTTSGGDETQYF. DNA for the CDR3: TGTGCCAGCAGCACGACTAGCGGGGGTGATGAGACCCAGTACTTC.

The rearrangement links TRBV29-1 to TRBJ1-1; D is possibly TRBD1 (6 bases). Trimming stripped 7 bases from V and 5 bases from J, with 17 bases between. Looked up from germline, CDR1 is SQVTM and CDR2 is ANQGSEA. This CDR3 region has 13 residues. The CDR3 region is CSAAKNRETEAFF. Here the CDR3 DNA reads TGCAGCGCGGCAAAGAACAGGGAAACTGAAGCTTTCTTT.

The chain has TRBV7-8 and TRBJ2-4; D call uncertain. Germline V gene sequence: CDR1 SGHVS, CDR2 FQNEAQ. The V end lost 5 bases, the J end lost 0 bases, and 20 bases lay between the germline ends. CDR3 length equals 18 residues. The chain's CDR3 is CASSQSPPTVVAKNIQYF. For the CDR3, the DNA is TGTGCCAGCAGCCAATCTCCCCCCACTGTTGTAGCCAAAAACATTCAGTACTTC.

This clone has only a few counts. The chain links TRBV10-2 to TRBJ2-1; 12 nucleotides line up with TRBD2. This CDR3 comprises 16 residues. Germline values: CDR1 WSHSY, CDR2 SAAADI. Germline trimming cut 5 bases from V and 4 bases from J; bases unmatched to any gene: 6. The DNA of the CDR3 is TGCGCCAGCAGTATGGGACTAGCGGGCGGTTACAATGAGCAGTTCTTC. Protein sequence: CASSMGLAGGYNEQFF.

The chain links TRBV28 to TRBJ2-5; 7 positions agree with TRBD1. Gene TRBJ2-7 matches the end of the DNA better, so the J call may be wrong. Germline V gives CDR1 MDHEN, CDR2 SYDVKM. This CDR3 is 14 amino acids long. DNA for the CDR3: TGTGCCAGCAGACCGACAGGGACCTCCTACGAGCAGTACTTC. Translation gives CASRPTGTSYEQYF.

Worth noting for this clone: Relative to the germline gene, one junction end is altered; a read error may explain this. V gene TRBV30 combines with J gene TRBJ2-1; the D gene is possibly TRBD1 (5 bases). Germline lookup yields CDR1 GTSNPN and CDR2 SVGIG (reference sequence). The length of the CDR3 is 14 residues. The CDR3 bases are TGTGCCTGGAGTGCAGGCAGGGCCTACGATGAGCAGTTCTTC. Amino acid sequence: CAWSAGRAYDEQFF.

V is TRBV28 and J is TRBJ2-7; 9 positions match TRBD1. From germline, CDR1 is MDHEN and CDR2 SYDVKM. The CDR3 totals 14 residues. Trimming removed 6 bases from V and 1 base from J; junction bases left unmatched: 4. CDR3 residues: CASRPGQGSYEQYF. The CDR3 DNA follows: TGTGCCAGCAGGCCGGGACAGGGTTCCTACGAGCAGTACTTC.

The chain uses TRBV5-1 and TRBJ2-5; 9 bases map to TRBD1. The CDR3 extends over 15 amino acids. Germline V gene sequence: CDR1 SGHRS, CDR2 YFSETQ. Trimming took 7 bases from V and 5 from J; bases not matched to a gene: 12. DNA of the CDR3: TGCGCCAGCCATGAGGGACAGGGAAATTGGGAGACCCAGTACTTC. Translation gives CASHEGQGNWETQYF.

The V gene is TRBV28, the J gene TRBJ1-1; possible D gene TRBD1, 5 bases. V lost 5 bases and J 3 bases, leaving 13 bases between the germline ends. Per the germline V gene, CDR1 is MDHEN and CDR2 is SYDVKM. The CDR3 is made up of 14 amino acids. The CDR3 sequence: CASSASPRDTEAFF. The DNA of the CDR3 is TGTGCCAGCAGTGCCTCCCCCAGGGACACTGAAGCTTTCTTT. Based on the CDR3 plus reference TRBV28 and TRBJ1-1, the full variable domain is DVKVTQSSRYLVKRTGEKVFLECVQDMDHENMFWYRQDPGLGLRLIYFSYDVKMKEKGDIPEGYSVSREKKERFSLILESASTNQTSMYLCASSASPRDTEAFFGQGTRLTVV.

This rearrangement joins TRBV7-2 to TRBJ2-1; 11 nucleotides match TRBD1. The CDR3 loop spans 14 amino acids. J was trimmed by 8 bases and V by 1 base; bases with no gene match: 1. Germline CDR1 reads SGHTA; CDR2 reads FQGNSA. The CDR3 nucleotides are TGTGCCAGCAGCTTAGGGACAGGGGGCCATGAGCAGTTCTTC. It specifies CASSLGTGGHEQFF.

This chain uses TRBV20-1 with TRBJ2-7, with a tentative D call TRBD1 (5 bases). Germline V CDR1 and CDR2: DFQATT, SNEGSKA (reference sequence). V lost 6 bases, J lost 5 bases, and 8 bases lay in between. This CDR3 spans 10 amino acids. CDR3 nucleotide sequence: TGCAGTGCCAGGGTCCACGAGCAGTACTTC. This sequence encodes CSARVHEQYF.